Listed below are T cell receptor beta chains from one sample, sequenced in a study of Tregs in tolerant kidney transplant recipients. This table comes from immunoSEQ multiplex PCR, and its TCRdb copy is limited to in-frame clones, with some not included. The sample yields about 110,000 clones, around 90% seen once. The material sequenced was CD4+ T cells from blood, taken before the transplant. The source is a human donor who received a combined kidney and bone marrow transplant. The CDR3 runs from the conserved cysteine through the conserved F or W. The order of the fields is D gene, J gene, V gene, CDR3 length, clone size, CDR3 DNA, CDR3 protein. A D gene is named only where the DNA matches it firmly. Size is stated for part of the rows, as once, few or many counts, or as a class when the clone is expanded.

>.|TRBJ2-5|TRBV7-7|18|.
TGTGCCAGCCCTTGCAGGGATCAGTCGGACGGTAAACAAGAGACCCAGTACTTC
CASPCRDQSDGKQETQYF
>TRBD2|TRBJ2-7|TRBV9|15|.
TGTGCCAGCAGCTACCAGGCGGGAGGGGTCGGCGAGCAGTACTTC
CASSYQAGGVGEQYF
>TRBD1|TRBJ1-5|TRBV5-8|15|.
TGTGCCAGCAGCTACCGGGACAGGGGGTATCAGCCCCAGCATTTT
CASSYRDRGYQPQHF
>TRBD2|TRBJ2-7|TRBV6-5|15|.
TGTGCCAGCAGTTACGCGCTAGCGGAACCCTACGAGCAGTACTTC
CASSYALAEPYEQYF
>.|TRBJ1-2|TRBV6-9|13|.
TGTGCCAGCAGGCCGGGGGGCGTCGGTGGCTACACCTTC
CASRPGGVGGYTF
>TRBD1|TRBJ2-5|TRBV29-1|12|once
TGCAGCGTTCGGGACAGCCAAGAGACCCAGTACTTC
CSVRDSQETQYF
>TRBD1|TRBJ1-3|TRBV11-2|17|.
TGTGCCAGCCGCCGCCCGGGACAGGGGGCAGGAGGAAACACCATATATTTT
CASRRPGQGAGGNTIYF
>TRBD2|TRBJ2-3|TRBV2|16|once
TGTGCCAGCAGTCTCACTTGGCGGGGGTCCACAGATACGCAGTATTTT
CASSLTWRGSTDTQYF
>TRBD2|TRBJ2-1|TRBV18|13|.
TGTGCCAGCTCCTCATTAACTAGCGGCGAGCAGTTCTTC
CASSSLTSGEQFF
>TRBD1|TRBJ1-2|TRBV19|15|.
TGTGCCAGTAGTGACACCGGGACAGGGGTCGGTGGCTACACCTTC
CASSDTGTGVGGYTF